Presented here are 28 T cell receptor beta chains from one specimen sequenced in a study of T cells after somatic rescue of genetic block (dated by TCRdb to about 2020). Libraries came from the immunoSEQ multiplex PCR assay. Not all clones reach the TCRdb copy of this immuneACCESS table, which keeps in-frame sequences only. Checked studies attribute under half of the gap to unresolved V genes and leave the rest unexplained. Present in this sample are 14,000 to 15,000 clones, about two thirds of which were seen just once. The ten most abundant clones make up 14% of the sample. The material sequenced was peripheral blood mononuclear cells (PBMCs). These receptors all stem from a boy younger than 18.

This sequence joins TRBV21-1 and TRBJ1-2. TRBV21-1 is labeled a pseudogene. The CDR3 sequence is 13 residues long. The CDR3 sequence is CASSPERSYGYTF. Written as DNA, the CDR3 is TGTGCCAGCAGCCCGGAACGGAGCTATGGCTACACCTTC.

This clone was counted a single time. DNA of the CDR3: TGCGCCAGCAGCTTGAGATGGGGCTATGGCTACACCTTC. Amino acids: CASSLRWGYGYTF. The gene calls are TRBV5-1 and TRBJ1-2; D is uncertain. CDR1 is SGHRS, CDR2 YFSETQ, per germline. V lost 1 base and J lost 4, with 8 bases in between. The CDR3 loop spans 13 amino acids. Supplemented by reference TRBV5-1 and TRBJ1-2, the full variable domain reads KAGVTQTPRYLIKTRGQQVTLSCSPISGHRSVSWYQQTPGQGLQFLFEYFSETQRNKGNFPGRFSGRQFSNSRSEMNVSTLELGDSALYLCASSLRWGYGYTFGSGTRLTVV.

The rearrangement links TRBV28 to TRBJ2-1, with 7 bases fitting TRBD2. V shed 2 bases, J shed 4 bases, and the junction held 11 bases outside the gene matches. Germline V gene lookup returns CDR1 MDHEN and CDR2 SYDVKM. This CDR3 has 17 residues. The CDR3 is CASSLGEGVVGYNEQFF. CDR3 coding DNA: TGTGCCAGCAGTTTAGGGGAGGGAGTGGTGGGGTACAATGAGCAGTTCTTC.

The chain links TRBV5-1 to TRBJ2-7; D gene uncertain. The germline V gene encodes CDR1 SGHRS and CDR2 YFSETQ. The CDR3 has 12 residues. V shed 0 bases and J shed 4 bases, with 5 bases lying between them. The CDR3 DNA sequence: TGCGCCAGCAGCTTGGTCCCTTACGAGCAGTACTTC. It translates to CASSLVPYEQYF.

The rearrangement joins TRBV4-1 to TRBJ1-1, with D unclear. The V gene lost 4 bases and the J gene lost 1 base, with 16 bases spanning the gap. Per the germline V gene, CDR1 is MGHRA and CDR2 is YSYEKL. CDR3 size: 16 residues. For the CDR3, the DNA is TGCGCCAGCAGCCTAAGGGTGCCAGTTTCGAACACTGAAGCTTTCTTT. Its protein product is CASSLRVPVSNTEAFF.

The V and J genes are TRBV5-1 and TRBJ2-5, with a weak D call TRBD2 (6 bases). Trimming removed 2 bases at V and 2 bases at J, with 13 bases between. The CDR3 totals 15 residues. The germline gives CDR1 SGHRS, CDR2 YFSETQ. The CDR3 sequence: CASSFVAAPQETQYF. The DNA of the CDR3 is TGCGCCAGCAGCTTCGTAGCGGCCCCTCAAGAGACCCAGTACTTC.

This clone has more than one count but fewer than ten. CDR3 DNA sequence: TGCAGCGCCCCTAGCGGGGCTTACAATGAGCAGTTCTTC. Its translation is CSAPSGAYNEQFF. V and J are TRBV29-1 and TRBJ2-1, with TRBD2 matching over 9 bases. The length of the CDR3 is 13 residues. V shed 7 bases, J shed 4 bases, and the junction held 5 bases outside the gene matches. Germline CDR1 is SQVTM and CDR2 is ANQGSEA.

This rearrangement joins TRBV28 to TRBJ2-7, with 9 nucleotides matching TRBD1. Germline V gene data show CDR1 as MDHEN and CDR2 as SYDVKM. V shed 6 bases, J shed 4 bases, and the junction held 13 bases outside the gene matches. The CDR3 loop spans 16 amino acids. The CDR3 bases are TGTGCCAGCAGAGACACTGGGACAGGGAGGTCGTACGAGCAGTACTTC. Translation: CASRDTGTGRSYEQYF. Variable domain in full (rest from reference TRBV28 and TRBJ2-7): DVKVTQSSRYLVKRTGEKVFLECVQDMDHENMFWYRQDPGLGLRLIYFSYDVKMKEKGDIPEGYSVSREKKERFSLILESASTNQTSMYLCASRDTGTGRSYEQYFGPGTRLTVT.

The chain is built from TRBV7-9 and TRBJ1-1; 9 nucleotides line up with TRBD1. This CDR3 is built from 16 residues. J was trimmed by 4 bases and V by 5 bases; bases with no gene match: 11. CDR1 is SEHNR and CDR2 is FQNEAQ in the germline V gene (reference sequence). CDR3 protein: CASSTRWTGAGTEAFF. CDR3 sequence (DNA): TGTGCCAGCAGCACCCGATGGACAGGGGCGGGCACTGAAGCTTTCTTT. Full variable domain (missing parts from reference TRBV7-9 and TRBJ1-1): DTGVSQNPRHKITKRGQNVTFRCDPISEHNRLYWYRQTLGQGPEFLTYFQNEAQLEKSRLLSDRFSAERPKGSFSTLEIQRTEQGDSAMYLCASSTRWTGAGTEAFFGQGTRLTVV.

This chain joins TRBV30 and TRBJ2-7; D call uncertain. Trimming stripped 0 bases from V and 3 bases from J, with 3 bases between. The CDR3 has 11 residues. Germline V lookup: CDR1 GTSNPN, CDR2 SVGIG (reference sequence). Here the CDR3 reads CAWSVLYEQYF. DNA for the CDR3: TGTGCCTGGAGTGTTCTCTACGAGCAGTACTTC.

The chain recombines TRBV6-6 with TRBJ2-3, with D possibly matching TRBD2 (6 bases). Trimming left V 10 bases short and J 1 base short, with 15 bases between. Germline V lookup: CDR1 MNHNY, CDR2 SVGAGI (reference sequence). The CDR3 has 14 amino acids. This CDR3 reads CATTQDYGTDTQYF. The CDR3, as DNA: TGTGCCACTACCCAGGACTACGGCACAGATACGCAGTATTTT.

The chain couples TRBV11-3 to TRBJ2-3; no definite D call. Germline CDR1 SGHNT, CDR2 YENEEA. The CDR3 runs 12 residues. With 4 bases removed from V and 0 bases from J, the gap between germline ends came to 2 bases. DNA of the CDR3: TGTGCCAGCAGCTCTAGCACAGATACGCAGTATTTT. It encodes CASSSSTDTQYF.

V usage is TRBV5-1 and J usage is TRBJ1-2, with D possibly TRBD1 on 6 matching bases. Germline V lookup: CDR1 SGHRS, CDR2 YFSETQ. The CDR3 has 15 amino acids. Trimming took off 3 bases at V and 4 bases at J, with 16 bases between the two ends. CDR3 DNA: TGCGCCAGCAGCTACCCGGACAGTCCCTCCTATGGCTACACCTTC. Protein: CASSYPDSPSYGYTF. The full variable domain, in which reference TRBV5-1 and TRBJ1-2 provide the parts outside the CDR3, is KAGVTQTPRYLIKTRGQQVTLSCSPISGHRSVSWYQQTPGQGLQFLFEYFSETQRNKGNFPGRFSGRQFSNSRSEMNVSTLELGDSALYLCASSYPDSPSYGYTFGSGTRLTVV.

J is TRBJ2-7 and V is TRBV18; weak D call: TRBD2 (6 bases). Looked up from germline, CDR1 is KGHSH and CDR2 is LQKENI. Trimming removed 1 base from V and 0 bases from J, with 7 bases in between. The CDR3 is made up of 14 amino acids. The CDR3 nucleotides are TGTGCCAGCTCACCACTGCGGGACTCCTACGAGCAGTACTTC. It encodes CASSPLRDSYEQYF. The complete variable domain, with remaining parts taken from reference TRBV18 and TRBJ2-7, reads NAGVMQNPRHLVRRRGQEARLRCSPMKGHSHVYWYRQLPEEGLKFMVYLQKENIIDESGMPKERFSAEFPKEGPSILRIQQVVRGDSAAYFCASSPLRDSYEQYFGPGTRLTVT.

The J gene is TRBJ2-7, the V gene TRBV7-9, with 12 bases lining up with TRBD2. The germline CDR1 and CDR2 sequences are SEHNR and FQNEAQ (reference sequence). There are 14 residues in the CDR3. The J segment lost 4 bases and the V segment lost 3 bases, leaving 1 base of the junction unmatched. CDR3 sequence reads: CASSFGLAGYEQYF. CDR3 nucleotides: TGTGCCAGCAGCTTCGGACTAGCGGGGTACGAGCAGTACTTC.

A few counts support this clone. The chain joins TRBV7-9 to TRBJ2-3, with 10 bases aligning to TRBD2. CDR1 and CDR2 from the germline V gene are SEHNR and FQNEAQ (reference sequence). This CDR3 spans 14 amino acids. The junction had 5 bases not matched to a gene; V was cut back by 5 bases and J by 6 bases. CDR3 sequence (DNA): TGTGCCAGCAGCCCTAGCGGGGGAGTCGATACGCAGTATTTT. Protein: CASSPSGGVDTQYF.

The chain employs TRBV28 and TRBJ2-1; tentatively, D is TRBD1 or TRBD2 (5 bases each). This CDR3 is 16 amino acids long. The V gene lost 7 bases and the J gene lost 2 bases, with 18 bases spanning the gap. Germline V gene lookup returns CDR1 MDHEN and CDR2 SYDVKM. CDR3 nucleotides: TGTGCCAGCACTCCCGCAGGGAGTTTTACCTACAATGAGCAGTTCTTC. Encoded protein: CASTPAGSFTYNEQFF.

CDR3: CASTRTGNSGNTIYF. The DNA for the CDR3 is TGTGCCAGTACCCGGACAGGCAACTCTGGAAACACCATATATTTT. The rearrangement uses TRBV19 and TRBJ1-3, with 7 bases matching TRBD1. With 7 bases clipped from V and 0 bases from J, the junction kept 6 bases outside the gene matches. The germline V gene has CDR1 LNHDA and CDR2 SQIVND (reference sequence). The CDR3 has 15 amino acids.

This clone was seen a single time. V and J are TRBV5-1 and TRBJ2-7; 7 bases agree with TRBD2. V trimming: 4 bases; J trimming: 0 bases; junction bases outside the gene matches: 16. The CDR3 is 18 amino acids. CDR1 is SGHRS, CDR2 YFSETQ, per germline. The CDR3 loop is CASSPFPPGTITSYEQYF. The CDR3 DNA sequence: TGCGCCAGCAGCCCATTTCCCCCCGGGACTATCACCTCCTACGAGCAGTACTTC.

The rearrangement links TRBV19 to TRBJ1-6, with D possibly TRBD1 on 6 matching bases. Germline CDR1 and CDR2: LNHDA and SQIVND (reference sequence). This CDR3 is 12 amino acids long. V shed 5 bases and J shed 7 bases, with 6 bases lying between them. CDR3: CASSQGNSPLHF. The CDR3 DNA is TGTGCCAGTAGTCAGGGGAATTCACCCCTCCACTTT. The full variable domain, with the rest looked up from reference TRBV19 and TRBJ1-6, is DGGITQSPKYLFRKEGQNVTLSCEQNLNHDAMYWYRQDPGQGLRLIYYSQIVNDFQKGDIAEGYSVSREKKESFPLTVTSAQKNPTAFYLCASSQGNSPLHFGNGTRLTVT.

The chain carries TRBV28 and TRBJ2-5; 11 bases fit TRBD1. The assigned J gene may be wrong: the sequence end matches TRBJ2-7 better. The germline V gene encodes CDR1 MDHEN and CDR2 SYDVKM. The CDR3 spans 14 residues. The CDR3 reads CASLGQGASYEQYF. The CDR3 nucleotides read TGTGCCAGCCTCGGACAGGGGGCCTCCTACGAGCAGTACTTC.

CDR3 sequence: CASSYSGGNIQYF. The DNA for the CDR3 is TGTGCCAGCAGTTACTCGGGGGGAAACATTCAGTACTTC. The genes are TRBV6-5 and TRBJ2-4; the D gene is possibly TRBD2 (6 bases). Germline V lookup: CDR1 MNHEY, CDR2 SVGAGI. Deletions cut 0 bases from V and 6 bases from J, with 6 bases between. The CDR3 loop spans 13 amino acids.

This chain connects TRBV18 to TRBJ1-2; 9 bases line up with TRBD1. The CDR3 runs to 15 residues. Germline CDR1 KGHSH, CDR2 LQKENI. Germline trimming cut 3 bases from V and 1 base from J; bases unmatched to any gene: 3. The CDR3 sequence is CASSPGDRDNYGYTF. As DNA, the CDR3 is TGTGCCAGCTCACCCGGGGACAGGGATAACTATGGCTACACCTTC.

This clone was observed once. The genes are TRBV7-8 and TRBJ1-1, with D uncertain. The V end was cut by 3 bases, the J end by 0 bases, with 8 bases between. The CDR3 consists of 14 residues. The germline gives CDR1 SGHVS, CDR2 FQNEAQ. The CDR3: CASSFGTLNTEAFF. DNA for the CDR3: TGTGCCAGCAGCTTCGGTACCCTGAACACTGAAGCTTTCTTT.

V and J are TRBV27 and TRBJ1-1; D perhaps matches TRBD1 (5 bases). V dropped 7 bases and J dropped 3 bases, with 12 bases sitting between them. This CDR3 has 13 amino acids. CDR1 MNHEY and CDR2 SMNVEV come from the germline V gene (reference sequence). DNA for the CDR3: TGTGCCAGCAAGGGGTCCGGGGACACTGAAGCTTTCTTT. Amino acids: CASKGSGDTEAFF.

The chain combines TRBV9 with TRBJ2-3; either TRBD1 or TRBD2 may supply D (7 bases each). The CDR3 totals 17 residues. Germline V lookup: CDR1 SGDLS, CDR2 YYNGEE. V lost 1 base, J lost 0 bases, and 15 bases lay in between. The CDR3 region has the DNA TGTGCCAGCAGCGTAAGGGGGCTAGCGGACAGCACAGATACGCAGTATTTT. This sequence encodes CASSVRGLADSTDTQYF.

The chain carries TRBV9 and TRBJ2-5, with D possibly being TRBD1 (5 bases). CDR1 and CDR2 (germline): SGDLS, YYNGEE. The CDR3 is 16 amino acids. Trimming took off 0 bases at V and 7 bases at J, with 19 bases between the two ends. CDR3 loop: CASSVGPQQAQGTQYF. In nucleotides, the CDR3 is TGTGCCAGCAGCGTAGGCCCCCAACAGGCCCAGGGGACCCAGTACTTC.

This clone has only one observation. The chain is built from TRBV30 and TRBJ2-1; TRBD2 aligns across 15 bases. Germline lookup yields CDR1 GTSNPN and CDR2 SVGIG (reference sequence). CDR3 length equals 14 residues. The CDR3 DNA follows: TGTGCTTACGGAGGGACTAGCGGGGGGAATGAGCAGTTCTTC. Protein: CAYGGTSGGNEQFF.